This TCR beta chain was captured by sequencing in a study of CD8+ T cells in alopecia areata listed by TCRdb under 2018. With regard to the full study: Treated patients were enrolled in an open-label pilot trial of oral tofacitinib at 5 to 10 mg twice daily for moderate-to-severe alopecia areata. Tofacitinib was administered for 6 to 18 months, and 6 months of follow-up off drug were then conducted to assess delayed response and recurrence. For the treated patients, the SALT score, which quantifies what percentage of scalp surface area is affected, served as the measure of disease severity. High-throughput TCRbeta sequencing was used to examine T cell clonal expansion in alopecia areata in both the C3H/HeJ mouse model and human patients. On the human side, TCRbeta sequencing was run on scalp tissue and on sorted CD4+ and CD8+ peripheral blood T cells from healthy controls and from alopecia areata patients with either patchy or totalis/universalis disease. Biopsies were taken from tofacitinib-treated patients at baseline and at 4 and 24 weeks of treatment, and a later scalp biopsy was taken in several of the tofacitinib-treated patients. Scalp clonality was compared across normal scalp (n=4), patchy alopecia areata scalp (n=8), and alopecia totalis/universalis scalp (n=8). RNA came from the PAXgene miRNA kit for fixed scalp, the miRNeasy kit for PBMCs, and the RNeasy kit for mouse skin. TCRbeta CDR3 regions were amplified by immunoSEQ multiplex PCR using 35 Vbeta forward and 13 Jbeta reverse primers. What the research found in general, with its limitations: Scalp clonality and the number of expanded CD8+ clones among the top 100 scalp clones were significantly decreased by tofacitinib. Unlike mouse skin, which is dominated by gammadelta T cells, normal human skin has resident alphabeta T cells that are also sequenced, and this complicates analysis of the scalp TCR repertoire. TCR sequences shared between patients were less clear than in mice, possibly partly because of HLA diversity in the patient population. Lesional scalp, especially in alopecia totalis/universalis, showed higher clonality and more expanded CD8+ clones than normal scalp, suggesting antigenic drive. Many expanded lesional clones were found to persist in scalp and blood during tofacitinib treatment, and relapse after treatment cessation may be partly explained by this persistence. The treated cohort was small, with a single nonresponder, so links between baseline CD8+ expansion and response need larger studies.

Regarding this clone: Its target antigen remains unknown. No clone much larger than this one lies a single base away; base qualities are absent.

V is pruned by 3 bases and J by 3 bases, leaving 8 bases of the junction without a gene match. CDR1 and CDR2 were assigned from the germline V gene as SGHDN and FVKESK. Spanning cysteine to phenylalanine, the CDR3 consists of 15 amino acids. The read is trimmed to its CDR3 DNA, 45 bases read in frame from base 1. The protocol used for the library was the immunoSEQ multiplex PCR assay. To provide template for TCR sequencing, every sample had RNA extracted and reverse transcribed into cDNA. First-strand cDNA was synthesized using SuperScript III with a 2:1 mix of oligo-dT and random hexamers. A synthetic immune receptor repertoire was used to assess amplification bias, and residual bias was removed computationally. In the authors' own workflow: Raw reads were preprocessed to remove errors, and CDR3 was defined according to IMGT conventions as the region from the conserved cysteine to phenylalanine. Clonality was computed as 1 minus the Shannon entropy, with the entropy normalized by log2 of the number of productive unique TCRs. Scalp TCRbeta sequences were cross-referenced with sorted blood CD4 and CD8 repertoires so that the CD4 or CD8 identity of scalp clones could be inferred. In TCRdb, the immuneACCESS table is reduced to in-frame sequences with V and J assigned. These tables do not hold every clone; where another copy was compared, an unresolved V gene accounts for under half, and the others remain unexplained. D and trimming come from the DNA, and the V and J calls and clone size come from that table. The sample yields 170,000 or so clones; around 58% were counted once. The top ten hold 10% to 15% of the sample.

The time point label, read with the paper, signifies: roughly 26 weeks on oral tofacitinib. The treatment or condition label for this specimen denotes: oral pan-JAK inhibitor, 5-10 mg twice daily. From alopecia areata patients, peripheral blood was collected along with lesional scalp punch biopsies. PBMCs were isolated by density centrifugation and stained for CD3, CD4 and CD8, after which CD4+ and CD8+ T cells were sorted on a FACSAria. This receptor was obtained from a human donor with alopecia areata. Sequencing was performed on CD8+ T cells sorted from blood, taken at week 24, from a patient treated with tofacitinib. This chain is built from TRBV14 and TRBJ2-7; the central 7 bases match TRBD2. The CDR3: CASSHGKGRGYEQYF. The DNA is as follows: TGTGCCAGCAGCCACGGTAAAGGGAGGGGCTACGAGCAGTACTTC.